A single sample gave rise to the 18 T cell receptor beta chains below, sequenced in a study of blood T cell repertoires in COVID-19. The data were produced by immunoSEQ multiplex PCR, yet TCRdb's version contains in-frame clones alone and is incomplete. The sample lists roughly 110,000 clones, around four fifths occurring once. Sequencing was performed on peripheral blood. Receptor source: a woman in her forties with acute or convalescent COVID-19.

The rearrangement links TRBV5-1 to TRBJ2-1; 8 bases align to TRBD2. Germline loops: CDR1 SGHRS, CDR2 YFSETQ. The V and J ends lost 4 bases and 1 base, in that order; junction bases with no gene match: 7. This CDR3 has 16 residues. CDR3 residues: CASSPSGTSSYNEQFF. For the CDR3, the DNA is TGCGCCAGCAGCCCCTCCGGGACTAGTTCCTACAATGAGCAGTTCTTC.

This clone has a handful of counts. V is TRBV5-8 and J is TRBJ2-3; TRBD2 agrees at 13 bases. Germline trimming cut 4 bases from V and 5 bases from J; bases unmatched to any gene: 19. Per germline, CDR1 SGHTS and CDR2 YDEGEE. This CDR3 region has 20 residues. The CDR3 DNA follows: TGTGCCAGCAGCCGAAAAGGGACTAGCGGGGTACAAAGGTATGGAGATACGCAGTATTTT. Its translation: CASSRKGTSGVQRYGDTQYF.

In its sample, this clone was seen once. The chain has TRBV6-5 and TRBJ2-7; 10 bases fit TRBD1. CDR1 MNHEY and CDR2 SVGAGI come from the germline V gene. The CDR3 contains 14 residues. The junction had 2 bases not matched to a gene; V was cut back by 3 bases and J by 3 bases. The DNA of the CDR3 is TGTGCCAGCAGTTATGGACAGGGGGTCTACGAGCAGTACTTC. Its protein product is CASSYGQGVYEQYF.

This clone was found once. The chain employs TRBV7-9 and TRBJ1-5; maybe TRBD1 (5 bases). Germline V gene data show CDR1 as SEHNR and CDR2 as FQNEAQ (reference sequence). The V end lost 1 base, the J end lost 2 bases, and 6 bases lay between the germline ends. CDR3 length: 14 residues. The CDR3 nucleotides read TGTGCCAGCAGCTTAGGGGGGGGCAATCAGCCCCAGCATTTT. The encoded protein is CASSLGGGNQPQHF. Combining the CDR3 with reference TRBV7-9 and TRBJ1-5 gives the whole variable domain DTGVSQNPRHKITKRGQNVTFRCDPISEHNRLYWYRQTLGQGPEFLTYFQNEAQLEKSRLLSDRFSAERPKGSFSTLEIQRTEQGDSAMYLCASSLGGGNQPQHFGDGTRLSIL.

The rearrangement links TRBV5-1 to TRBJ1-2; 10 bases are a match to TRBD1. V lost 7 bases, J lost 4 bases, and 1 base stayed unmatched. Germline V gives CDR1 SGHRS, CDR2 YFSETQ. This CDR3 spans 12 amino acids. CDR3 loop: CASGTGVYGYTF. The CDR3 DNA reads as TGCGCCAGCGGGACAGGGGTCTATGGCTACACCTTC.

This clone has a handful of counts. The chain combines TRBV19 with TRBJ2-2; 11 positions agree with TRBD1. The length of the CDR3 is 15 residues. V trimming: 1 base; J trimming: 6 bases; junction bases outside the gene matches: 1. Germline V CDR1 and CDR2: LNHDA, SQIVND (reference sequence). The CDR3 DNA reads as TGTGCCAGTAGTATAGGGACAGGGGGCGCCGGGGAGCTGTTTTTT. Protein sequence: CASSIGTGGAGELFF. Full variable domain (rest looked up from reference TRBV19 and TRBJ2-2): DGGITQSPKYLFRKEGQNVTLSCEQNLNHDAMYWYRQDPGQGLRLIYYSQIVNDFQKGDIAEGYSVSREKKESFPLTVTSAQKNPTAFYLCASSIGTGGAGELFFGEGSRLTVL.

The chain carries TRBV5-1 and TRBJ2-3; 8 positions agree with TRBD2. The CDR3 covers 14 residues. CDR1 SGHRS and CDR2 YFSETQ come from the germline V gene. V shed 1 base and J 4 bases; nucleotides not matched to a gene: 2. Here the CDR3 DNA reads TGCGCCAGCAGCTTGAGCGGGGGCGCAGATACGCAGTATTTT. Translated: CASSLSGGADTQYF.

J is TRBJ1-1 and V is TRBV3-1 (or the pseudogene TRBV3-2); maybe TRBD1 (6 bases). The V and J ends lost 2 bases and 5 bases respectively, with 15 bases between them. The germline V gene encodes CDR1 LGHDT and CDR2 YNNKEL (reference sequence). This CDR3 has 15 residues. The CDR3 DNA follows: TGTGCCAGCAGCCAATTCGGCAGGGGCGGGACTGAAGCTTTCTTT. Encoded protein: CASSQFGRGGTEAFF.

This chain connects TRBV18 to TRBJ1-6; 7 positions match TRBD1. Germline CDR1 reads KGHSH; CDR2 reads LQKENI. The CDR3 contains 16 residues. V lost 4 bases to trimming and J lost 6 bases; unmatched junction nucleotides: 9. The CDR3 loop reads CASSLNSGTANSPLHF. CDR3 nucleotide sequence: TGTGCCAGCTCACTCAATTCCGGGACAGCTAATTCACCCCTCCACTTT.

This clone was recorded once. V usage is TRBV3-1 (or the pseudogene TRBV3-2) and J usage is TRBJ1-2; 10 bases align to TRBD1. J gave up 8 bases and V 4 bases, and 7 bases lay outside the gene matches. The CDR3 length is 14 residues. The V gene's germline CDR1 is LGHDT and CDR2 YNNKEL (reference sequence). CDR3 in DNA: TGTGCCAGCAGCCCGGACAGGGGGTTGGGGGGCTACACCTTC. This codes for CASSPDRGLGGYTF.

This clone was counted a single time. This chain joins TRBV21-1 and TRBJ1-1; TRBD1, the table's D call, lacks a check against the DNA. TRBV21-1 has pseudogene status. This CDR3 is built from 15 residues. CDR3 in DNA: TGTGCCAGCCCAACTTCGACAGGGGGCAATACTGAAGCTTTCTTT. It specifies CASPTSTGGNTEAFF.

The chain recombines TRBV3-1 (or the pseudogene TRBV3-2) with TRBJ1-2; 8 bases map to TRBD1. V lost 4 bases, J lost 8 bases, and 12 bases stayed unmatched. The CDR3 extends over 15 amino acids. Germline CDR1 and CDR2: LGHDT and YNNKEL (reference sequence). As DNA, the CDR3 is TGTGCCAGCAGCCCCGGACAGGGAGGAAGTCGGGGCTACACCTTC. It translates to CASSPGQGGSRGYTF.

V usage is TRBV2 and J usage is TRBJ2-7; D is undetermined. V was pared by 3 bases and J by 3 bases, with 6 bases between. In germline, CDR1 is SNHLY, CDR2 FYNNEI. The CDR3 runs 12 residues. This CDR3 is CASSEASYEQYF. CDR3 coding DNA: TGTGCCAGCAGTGAGGCTAGCTACGAGCAGTACTTC.

The chain couples TRBV7-9 to TRBJ1-1; D not resolved. The V gene's germline CDR1 is SEHNR and CDR2 FQNEAQ (reference sequence). The CDR3 length is 14 residues. Between the trimmed V and J ends, which lost 5 bases and 5 bases, there was a span of 15 bases. The CDR3 sequence: CASSPPSGGTEAFF. DNA for the CDR3: TGTGCCAGCAGCCCCCCCTCGGGAGGTACTGAAGCTTTCTTT.

V usage is TRBV11-3 and J usage is TRBJ2-3; 7 bases are shared with TRBD1. CDR3 size: 13 residues. Per the germline V gene, CDR1 is SGHNT and CDR2 is YENEEA. V lost 6 bases to trimming and J lost 2 bases; unmatched junction nucleotides: 2. CDR3 sequence reads: CASRGTDTDTQYF. CDR3 nucleotides: TGTGCCAGCAGGGGGACAGACACAGATACGCAGTATTTT. Supplemented by reference TRBV11-3 and TRBJ2-3, the full variable domain reads EAGVVQSPRYKIIEKKQPVAFWCNPISGHNTLYWYLQNLGQGPELLIRYENEEAVDDSQLPKDRFSAERLKGVDSTLKIQPAELGDSAVYLCASRGTDTDTQYFGPGTRLTVL.

This clone was counted a few times. The chain recombines TRBV9 with TRBJ1-4; TRBD1 agrees at 8 bases. V trimming: 2 bases; J trimming: 7 bases; junction bases outside the gene matches: 10. CDR1 SGDLS and CDR2 YYNGEE come from the germline V gene. This CDR3 region has 16 residues. The CDR3 loop is CASSVGDRWSGEKLFF. The CDR3 coding sequence is TGTGCCAGCAGCGTCGGGGACAGGTGGTCGGGTGAAAAACTGTTTTTT.

In its sample, this clone was seen a few times. The rearrangement links TRBV7-6 to TRBJ1-2; 9 nucleotides align to TRBD1. The germline CDR1 and CDR2 sequences are SGHVS and FNYEAQ. V shed 5 bases and J 4 bases; nucleotides not matched to a gene: 2. The CDR3 extends over 13 amino acids. The CDR3 nucleotides are TGTGCCAGCAGCCAGGGACAGGGCTATGGCTACACCTTC. It encodes CASSQGQGYGYTF.

This chain joins TRBV7-8 and TRBJ2-3; possibly TRBD1 for D (5 bases). Germline V gene lookup returns CDR1 SGHVS and CDR2 FQNEAQ. V was trimmed by 2 bases and J by 0 bases, leaving 12 bases between them. This CDR3 is built from 16 residues. The CDR3: CASSLLRAGSTDTQYF. The DNA for the CDR3 is TGTGCCAGCAGCTTATTACGGGCAGGGAGCACAGATACGCAGTATTTT.